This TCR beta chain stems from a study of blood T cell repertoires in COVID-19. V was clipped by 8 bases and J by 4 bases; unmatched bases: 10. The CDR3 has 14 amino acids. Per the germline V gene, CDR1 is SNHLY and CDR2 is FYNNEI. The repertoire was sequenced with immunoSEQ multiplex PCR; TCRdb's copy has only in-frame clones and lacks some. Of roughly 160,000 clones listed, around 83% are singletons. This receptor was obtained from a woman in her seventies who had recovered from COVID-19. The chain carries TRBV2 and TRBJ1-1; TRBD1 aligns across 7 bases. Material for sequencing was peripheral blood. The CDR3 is CASRTDREGTEAFF. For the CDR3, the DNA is TGTGCCAGCCGTACCGACAGGGAAGGCACTGAAGCTTTCTTT.